The next 2 T cell receptor beta chains were all read from a single sample in a study of T cells in Graves' hyperthyroidism and ophthalmopathy. TCR beta CDR3 regions were amplified from RNA transcripts. The TCR CDR3 was amplified in a first-round RT-PCR using the HTBI primer set. TCRdb re-called the multiplex PCR reads through MiXCR, storing one row per CDR3 protein. The repertoire holds 350,000 to 400,000 distinct CDR3 sequences, approximately 17% seen once, with around 40% in the top ten. The sample consisted of blood. The source of these receptors is a man aged 18 to 29 with Graves' ophthalmopathy.

With regard to this clonotype: A single base separates this from a much larger clone, so it may be a read error. The CDR3 DNA follows: TGTGCCAGCAGCTTATTGCAGGGGGGCCCCTACGAGCAGTACTTC. The encoded protein is CASSLLQGGPYEQYF. The V and J genes are TRBV11-1 and TRBJ2-7; D possibly corresponds to TRBD1 (7 bases). CDR1 is SGHAT, CDR2 FQDESV, per germline (reference sequence). With 2 bases removed from V and 2 bases from J, the gap between germline ends came to 13 bases. The CDR3 has 15 residues.

This sequence joins TRBV19 and TRBJ1-6, with D unresolved. Germline lookup yields CDR1 LNHDA and CDR2 SQIVND (reference sequence). This CDR3 is built from 13 residues. V was cut by 7 bases and J by 7 bases, with 11 bases left in between. DNA for the CDR3: TGTGCCAGTACGTCGGTGTGGAATTCACCCCTCCACTTT. Amino acid sequence: CASTSVWNSPLHF.